The T cell receptor beta chain under discussion was sequenced for a study of CXCR3-negative and CXCR3-positive naive CD8 T cells. Study conclusions and caveats: Naive CXCR3-positive and CXCR3-negative cells shared TRBV-TRBJ usage; memory cells diverged. Diversity was high in both naive subsets and much lower in memory cells. TRB CDR3s of CXCR3-positive naive cells were more hydrophobic than those of CXCR3-negative naive cells.

Concerning this clonotype itself: Antigen: not known.

In germline, CDR1 is SGHVS, CDR2 FNYEAQ. The CDR3 contains 13 residues. TRB cDNA libraries were made by UMI-labeled 5' RACE. TCRdb derives one entry per CDR3 protein from the 5' RACE reads, leaving out DNA. In total, the table holds about 130,000 distinct CDR3 sequences. This clonotype originated in a human donor in good health. Some clones in this sample may be carry-over from other donors' samples. This chain joins TRBV7-6 and TRBJ2-7; checking the TCRdb D call of TRBD1 is not possible without DNA. Input material: naive CXCR3- CD8+ T cells from blood. Subset noted: CD45RO-CCR7+CD27+CD95- naive CD8+ T cells lacking CXCR3 (TNR3-). The CDR3 is CASSLNRGHEQYF. The variable domain in full, with the rest retrieved from reference TRBV7-6 and TRBJ2-7, is GAGVSQSPRYKVTKRGQDVALRCDPISGHVSLYWYRQALGQGPEFLTYFNYEAQQDKSGLPNDRFSAERPEGSISTLTIQRTEQRDSAMYRCASSLNRGHEQYFGPGTRLTVT.